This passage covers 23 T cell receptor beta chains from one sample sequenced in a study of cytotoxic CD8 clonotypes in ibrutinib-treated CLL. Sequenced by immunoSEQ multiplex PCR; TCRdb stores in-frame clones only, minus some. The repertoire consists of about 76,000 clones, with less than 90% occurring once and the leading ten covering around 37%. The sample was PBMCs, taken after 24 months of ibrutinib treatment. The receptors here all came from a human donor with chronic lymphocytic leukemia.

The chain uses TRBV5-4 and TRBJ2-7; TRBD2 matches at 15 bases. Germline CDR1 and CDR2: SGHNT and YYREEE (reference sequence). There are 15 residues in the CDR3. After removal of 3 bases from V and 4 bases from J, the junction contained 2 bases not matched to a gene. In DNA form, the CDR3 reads TGTGCCAGCAGCTCCGGACTAGCGGGAGGGTACGAGCAGTACTTC. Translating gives CASSSGLAGGYEQYF.

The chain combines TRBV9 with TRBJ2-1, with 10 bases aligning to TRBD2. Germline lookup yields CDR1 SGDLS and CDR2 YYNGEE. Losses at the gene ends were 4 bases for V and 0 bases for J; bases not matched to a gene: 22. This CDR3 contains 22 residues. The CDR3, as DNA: TGTGCCAGCAGCCTCGACCTCGGACTAGCGGCTCTGCCTACTCACTCCTACAATGAGCAGTTCTTC. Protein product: CASSLDLGLAALPTHSYNEQFF.

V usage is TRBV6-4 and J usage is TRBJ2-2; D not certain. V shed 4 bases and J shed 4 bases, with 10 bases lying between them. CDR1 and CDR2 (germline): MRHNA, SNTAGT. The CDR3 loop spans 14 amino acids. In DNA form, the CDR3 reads TGTGCCAGCAGTGCCAACCGGCTCACCGGGGAGCTGTTTTTT. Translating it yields CASSANRLTGELFF.

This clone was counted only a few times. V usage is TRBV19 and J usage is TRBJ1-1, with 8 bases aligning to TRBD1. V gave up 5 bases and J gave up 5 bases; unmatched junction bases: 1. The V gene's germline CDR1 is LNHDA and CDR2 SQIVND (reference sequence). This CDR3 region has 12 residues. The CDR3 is CASSYRGTEAFF. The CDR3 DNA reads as TGTGCCAGTAGTTACAGGGGGACTGAAGCTTTCTTT.

The CDR3 is CATSPDRGGTGELFF. The CDR3 DNA reads TGTGCCACCTCTCCCGACAGGGGAGGGACCGGGGAGCTGTTTTTT. This sequence joins TRBV28 and TRBJ2-2, with a possible D match to TRBD1 (8 bases). The CDR3 length is 15 residues. Germline loops: CDR1 MDHEN, CDR2 SYDVKM. V lost 10 bases to trimming and J lost 5 bases, with 20 bases between them.

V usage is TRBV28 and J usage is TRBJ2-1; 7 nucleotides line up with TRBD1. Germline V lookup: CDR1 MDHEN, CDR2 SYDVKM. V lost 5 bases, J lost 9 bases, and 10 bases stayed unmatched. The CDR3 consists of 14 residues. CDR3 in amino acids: CASSPGTVFSEQFF. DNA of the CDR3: TGTGCCAGCAGTCCAGGGACAGTATTCAGTGAGCAGTTCTTC.

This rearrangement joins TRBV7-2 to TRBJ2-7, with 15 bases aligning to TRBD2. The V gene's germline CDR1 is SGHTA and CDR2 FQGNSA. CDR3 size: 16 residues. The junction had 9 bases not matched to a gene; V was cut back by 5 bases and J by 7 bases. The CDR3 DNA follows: TGTGCCAGCAGCCCGGTGGGGACTAGCGGGAGGAGTGAGCAGTACTTC. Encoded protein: CASSPVGTSGRSEQYF.

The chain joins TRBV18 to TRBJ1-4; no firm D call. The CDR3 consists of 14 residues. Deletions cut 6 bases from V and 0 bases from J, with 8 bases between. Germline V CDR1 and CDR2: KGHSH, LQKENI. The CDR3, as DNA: TGTGCCAGCTCCCCCGCAGCAACTAATGAAAAACTGTTTTTT. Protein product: CASSPAATNEKLFF.

CDR3 nucleotide sequence: TGTGCCAGCAGCCTGGGGACTGCTAACTATGGCTACACCTTC. Residues: CASSLGTANYGYTF. The chain links TRBV5-4 to TRBJ1-2, with D possibly matching TRBD1 (5 bases). This CDR3 comprises 14 residues. Germline lookup yields CDR1 SGHNT and CDR2 YYREEE (reference sequence). Trimming pared 4 bases from V and 0 bases from J, leaving 10 bases between.

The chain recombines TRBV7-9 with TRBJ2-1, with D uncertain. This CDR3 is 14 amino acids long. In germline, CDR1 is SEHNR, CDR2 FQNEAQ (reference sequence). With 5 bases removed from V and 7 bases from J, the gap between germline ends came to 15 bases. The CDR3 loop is CASSIQAARNEQFF. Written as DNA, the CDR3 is TGTGCCAGCAGCATCCAGGCGGCTCGTAATGAGCAGTTCTTC.

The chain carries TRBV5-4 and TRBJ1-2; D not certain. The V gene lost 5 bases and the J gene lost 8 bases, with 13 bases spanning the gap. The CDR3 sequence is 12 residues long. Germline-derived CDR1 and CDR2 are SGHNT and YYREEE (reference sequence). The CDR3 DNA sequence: TGTGCCAGCAGGGGGTCGGTGGAAGGCTACACCTTC. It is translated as CASRGSVEGYTF.

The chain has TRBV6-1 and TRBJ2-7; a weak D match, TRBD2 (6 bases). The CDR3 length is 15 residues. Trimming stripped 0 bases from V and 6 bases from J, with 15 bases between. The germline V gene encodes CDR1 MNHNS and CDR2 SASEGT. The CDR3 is CASSEALLGGVEQYF. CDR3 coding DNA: TGTGCCAGCAGTGAAGCGCTTCTAGGAGGGGTCGAGCAGTACTTC.

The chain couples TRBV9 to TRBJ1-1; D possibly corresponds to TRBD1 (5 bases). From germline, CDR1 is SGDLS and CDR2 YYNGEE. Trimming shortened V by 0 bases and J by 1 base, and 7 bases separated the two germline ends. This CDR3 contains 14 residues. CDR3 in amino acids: CASSVGGPNTEAFF. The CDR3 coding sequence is TGTGCCAGCAGCGTAGGGGGACCGAACACTGAAGCTTTCTTT.

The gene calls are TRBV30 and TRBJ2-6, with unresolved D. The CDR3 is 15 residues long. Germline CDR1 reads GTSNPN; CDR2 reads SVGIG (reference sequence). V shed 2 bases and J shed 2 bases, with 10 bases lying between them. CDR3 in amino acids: CAWSLGRAGANVLTF. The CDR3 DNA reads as TGTGCCTGGAGTCTCGGCCGGGCTGGGGCCAACGTCCTGACTTTC.

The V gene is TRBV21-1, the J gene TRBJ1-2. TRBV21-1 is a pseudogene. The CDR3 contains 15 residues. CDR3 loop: CASTYFSEWGNGYTF. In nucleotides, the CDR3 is TGTGCCAGCACGTACTTCTCTGAGTGGGGGAATGGCTACACCTTC.

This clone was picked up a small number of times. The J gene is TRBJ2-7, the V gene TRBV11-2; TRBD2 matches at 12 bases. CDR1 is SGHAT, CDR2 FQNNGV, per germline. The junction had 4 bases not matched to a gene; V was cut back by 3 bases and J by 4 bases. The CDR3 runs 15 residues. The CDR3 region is CASSFGLAGWYEQYF. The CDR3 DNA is TGTGCCAGCAGCTTTGGACTAGCGGGATGGTACGAGCAGTACTTC.

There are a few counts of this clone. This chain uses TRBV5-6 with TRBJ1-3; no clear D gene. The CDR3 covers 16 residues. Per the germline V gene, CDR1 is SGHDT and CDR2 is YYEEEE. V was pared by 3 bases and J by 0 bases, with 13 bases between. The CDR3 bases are TGTGCCAGCAGCTCAGGAGACGCACACTCTGGAAACACCATATATTTT. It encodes CASSSGDAHSGNTIYF.

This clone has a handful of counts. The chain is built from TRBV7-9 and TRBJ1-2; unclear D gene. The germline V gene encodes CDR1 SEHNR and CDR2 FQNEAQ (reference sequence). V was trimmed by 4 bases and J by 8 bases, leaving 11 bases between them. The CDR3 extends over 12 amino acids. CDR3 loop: CASSSPVGGYTF. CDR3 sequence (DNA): TGTGCCAGCAGCTCCCCGGTGGGAGGCTACACCTTC.

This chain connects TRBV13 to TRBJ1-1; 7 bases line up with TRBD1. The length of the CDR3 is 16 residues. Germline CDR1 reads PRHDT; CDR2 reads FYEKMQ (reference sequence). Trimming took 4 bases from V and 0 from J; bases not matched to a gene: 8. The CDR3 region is CASSWDSLYMNTEAFF. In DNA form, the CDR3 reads TGTGCCAGCAGCTGGGACAGCCTGTACATGAACACTGAAGCTTTCTTT.

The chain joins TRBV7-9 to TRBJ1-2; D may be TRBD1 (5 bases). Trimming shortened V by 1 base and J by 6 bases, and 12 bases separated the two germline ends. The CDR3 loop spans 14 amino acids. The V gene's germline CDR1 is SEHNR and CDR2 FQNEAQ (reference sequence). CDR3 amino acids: CASSLVRGQDGYTF. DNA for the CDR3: TGTGCCAGCAGCTTAGTAAGGGGCCAGGATGGCTACACCTTC.

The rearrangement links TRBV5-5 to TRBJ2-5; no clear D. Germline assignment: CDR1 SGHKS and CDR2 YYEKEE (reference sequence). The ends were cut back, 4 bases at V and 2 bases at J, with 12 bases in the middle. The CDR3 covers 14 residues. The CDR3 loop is CASSPWTVQETQYF. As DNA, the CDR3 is TGTGCCAGCAGCCCGTGGACGGTTCAAGAGACCCAGTACTTC.

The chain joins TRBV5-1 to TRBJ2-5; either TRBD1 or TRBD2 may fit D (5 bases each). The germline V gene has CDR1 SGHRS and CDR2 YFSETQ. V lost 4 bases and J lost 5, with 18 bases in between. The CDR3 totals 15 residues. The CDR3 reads CASSIPGTQGETQYF. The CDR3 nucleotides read TGCGCCAGCAGCATTCCCGGGACCCAAGGGGAGACCCAGTACTTC.

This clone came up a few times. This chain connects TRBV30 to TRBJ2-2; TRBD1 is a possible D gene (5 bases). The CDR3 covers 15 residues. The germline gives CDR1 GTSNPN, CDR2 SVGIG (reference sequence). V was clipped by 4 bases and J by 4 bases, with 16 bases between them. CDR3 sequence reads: CAWNLGARATGELFF. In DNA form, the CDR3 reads TGTGCCTGGAATCTTGGGGCTCGAGCCACCGGGGAGCTGTTTTTT.